This T cell receptor (beta chain) was identified in a study of OX40 agonist ivuxolimab in advanced cancers. Per germline, CDR1 LNHDA and CDR2 SQIVND (reference sequence). The CDR3 is made up of 19 amino acids. With V trimmed by 3 bases and J by 0 bases, 11 bases remained unmatched. Libraries were prepared by immunoSEQ multiplex PCR; TCRdb keeps only in-frame clonotypes and omits some of them. The sample holds tens of thousands of clones, over 75% seen once. The sample in question was CD4+ or CD8+ T cells sorted from blood, obtained in a trial of the OX40 agonist ivuxolimab. The rearrangement links TRBV19 to TRBJ2-5; TRBD2 aligns across 12 bases. The source of this sequence is an adult with an advanced solid tumor such as melanoma, head and neck, liver or kidney cancer. The CDR3 DNA reads TGTGCCAGTAGTATCCCCTCTAGCGGGGGGGAACTATACCAAGAGACCCAGTACTTC. It yields the protein CASSIPSSGGELYQETQYF. Filled out from reference TRBV19 and TRBJ2-5, the complete variable domain reads DGGITQSPKYLFRKEGQNVTLSCEQNLNHDAMYWYRQDPGQGLRLIYYSQIVNDFQKGDIAEGYSVSREKKESFPLTVTSAQKNPTAFYLCASSIPSSGGELYQETQYFGPGTRLLVL.